The rows below give T cell receptor beta chains drawn from one sample of a study of T cell responses to AZD1222 COVID-19 vaccine. Using immunoSEQ multiplex PCR, the repertoire was profiled, and TCRdb retains in-frame clones only, with some absent. This sample has tens of thousands of clones; around 88% occur once, and the top ten carry approximately 15%. The material sequenced was peripheral blood, taken on day 0 of AZD1222 vaccination. The receptors come from an adult in good health. The CDR3 runs from the conserved cysteine through the conserved F or W. D genes are given only for firm matches. Only part of the rows carry a size: once, few, many, or a class if the clone is expanded.

cdr3_nt cdr3_aa v_call d_call clone_size j_call
TGTGCCACCAGCAGAGAAACCATCGGGAGCGGCACAGATACGCAGTATTTT CATSRETIGSGTDTQYF TRBV15 - - TRBJ2-3
TGTGCCAGCAGCGTAGGTACAGGACCTAATTCACCCCTCCACTTT CASSVGTGPNSPLHF TRBV9 - - TRBJ1-6
TGTGCCAGCAGTGAAGTTCGGCAGGGACCAGGCAATCAGCCCCAGCATTTT CASSEVRQGPGNQPQHF TRBV6-1 - once TRBJ1-5
TGTGCCAGCAGAGACCGTAGCCGAGTTTATACGCAGTATTTT CASRDRSRVYTQYF TRBV2 - - TRBJ2-3
TGTGCCAGCAGCTTGTTGGACCTCCAAGAGACCCAGTACTTC CASSLLDLQETQYF TRBV5-4 - - TRBJ2-5
TGTGCCAGCTCACCTGGACAGGCAGGAGTCTACGAGCAGTACTTC CASSPGQAGVYEQYF TRBV18 TRBD1 - TRBJ2-7
TGTGCCTGGTCAAAGATGTCGGGACCAAGAGCATACGAGCAGTACTTC CAWSKMSGPRAYEQYF TRBV30 - many TRBJ2-7
TGTGCCAGCAGTTCCATCAGCGGGAGTCGGGCCGAGCAGTACTTC CASSSISGSRAEQYF TRBV28 TRBD2 - TRBJ2-7
TGTGCCAGCAGTTTGAGGTACCTGAGCGGGAGGGCCGCAGATACGCAGTATTTT CASSLRYLSGRAADTQYF TRBV28 TRBD2 - TRBJ2-3
TGTGCCAGCAGCTTAGGCAGGGGACTTGTCTACGAGCAGTACTTC CASSLGRGLVYEQYF TRBV11-3 - once TRBJ2-7
TGTGCCAGCAGCTTGGCCCCCGGGGCGATCCAAGAGACCCAGTACTTC CASSLAPGAIQETQYF TRBV5-6 - - TRBJ2-5
TGTGCCAGCGGACTAAATGAGCAGTTCTTC CASGLNEQFF TRBV9 - - TRBJ2-1
TGTGCCAGCAGTTTTATAACGGCCGAGCAGTACTTC CASSFITAEQYF TRBV28 - - TRBJ2-7
TGTGCCAGCAGCCTAGACAGGCGGAGTGGCTACACCTTC CASSLDRRSGYTF TRBV9 - - TRBJ1-2
TGCGCCAGCAGCCAAGAACCTCAGGACTCCTACTACGAGCAGTACTTC CASSQEPQDSYYEQYF TRBV4-3 - - TRBJ2-7
TGTGCCAGCAGTTCGGGGGCCCCGAACACTGAAGCTTTCTTT CASSSGAPNTEAFF TRBV28 - - TRBJ1-1
TGTGCCACCCAGGTCACCAGCAATCAGCCCCAGCATTTT CATQVTSNQPQHF TRBV24-1 - - TRBJ1-5
TGTGCCTGGAGCCTCGGTCAGCGCCAGCATTTT CAWSLGQRQHF TRBV30 - - TRBJ1-5
TGTGCCAGCAGCCAACAGGGGTGGAACACAGATACGCAGTATTTT CASSQQGWNTDTQYF TRBV6-5 TRBD1 - TRBJ2-3
TGTGCCAGCAGTCACCTACTTCTCAGGGTTCGGGGACAGCCCCAGCATTTT CASSHLLLRVRGQPQHF TRBV28 - - TRBJ1-5
TGTGCCAGCAGCCGGGGACAGGGGGACTATGGCTACACCTTC CASSRGQGDYGYTF TRBV28 TRBD1 - TRBJ1-2
TGTGCCAGCAGCCAAGATCAGGGCAGGGGGAGCTCCTACGAGCAGTACTTC CASSQDQGRGSSYEQYF TRBV4-2 TRBD1 - TRBJ2-7
TGTGCCAGCAGCTTAGGGATAGGGCCAGGGGAGAATCAGCCCCAGCATTTT CASSLGIGPGENQPQHF TRBV7-8 - - TRBJ1-5
TGTGCCAGCAGTTTTTGGAGGGGCAATCAGCCCCAGCATTTT CASSFWRGNQPQHF TRBV28 - - TRBJ1-5
TGTGCCAGCAGCTTAGAGGCTACTATCCCCTCCTACAATGAGCAGTTCTTC CASSLEATIPSYNEQFF TRBV11-3 - - TRBJ2-1
TGTGCCAGCAGTTTATCAGCCCGGTCGGCAGGCCGATATAACTATGGCTACACCTTC CASSLSARSAGRYNYGYTF TRBV27 - - TRBJ1-2
TGCGCCAGCAGCCCGGGACTAGCGGGAGGGGAGGAGACCCAGTACTTC CASSPGLAGGEETQYF TRBV5-1 TRBD2 - TRBJ2-5
TGCGCCAGCAGCCCGATACCTGGTCGCGGGGAGACCCAGTACTTC CASSPIPGRGETQYF TRBV5-1 - once TRBJ2-5
TGCAGTGCTAGTCCCCTAGCGCGGTACGAGCAGTACTTC CSASPLARYEQYF TRBV20-1 - - TRBJ2-7
TGCGCCAGCAGCTTGGAGGGACAGCACTCTGGAAACACCATATATTTT CASSLEGQHSGNTIYF TRBV5-1 TRBD1 - TRBJ1-3
TGTGCCAGCAGCACACTAGCGGGAGACCAAGAGACCCAGTACTTC CASSTLAGDQETQYF TRBV7-2 TRBD2 - TRBJ2-5
TGTGCCATTGGTGGGAGACAGGGGACGGGCGAGCAGTACTTC CAIGGRQGTGEQYF TRBV28 TRBD1 - TRBJ2-7